This section outlines one T cell receptor (beta chain) sequence together with its context. The antigen is not known. The CDR3 runs to 12 residues. The trim removed 10 bases at V and 4 bases at J, leaving 3 bases unmatched. Germline V CDR1 and CDR2: LNHDA, SQIVND (reference sequence). These data belong to a study of cytomegalovirus exposure and HLA in healthy donors. Study-wide findings and caveats: The authors later found most CMV-associated TCR beta chains appeared HLA-restricted. In a later analysis, TCR beta V- and J-gene trimming showed a link to a missense DCLRE1C variant.

PCR used 60 Vbeta primers and 13 Jbeta primers. The protocol was immunoSEQ multiplex PCR, while the TCRdb copy is restricted to in-frame clones and leaves out a portion. The sample contains roughly 100,000 clones, about four fifths of which appear only once. Sequencing was done on a sample of PBMCs. This sequence joins TRBV19 and TRBJ1-3; 8 bases fit TRBD1. The TCR sequence derives from a man aged 35 to 55 in good health and CMV-seropositive. CDR3 residues: CATGTGGNTIYF. The CDR3 DNA reads as TGTGCCACAGGGACAGGCGGAAACACCATATATTTT.